Below, 20 T cell receptor beta chains from the same sample are listed, as sequenced in a study of CD8+ T cells in alopecia areata. RNA extraction was followed by reverse transcription into cDNA, which acted as the sequencing template. Clones were sequenced by immunoSEQ multiplex PCR, and TCRdb holds only the in-frame ones, with some missing. The profile shows fewer than 250,000 clones, 50% to 60% of them singletons. Treatment denoted: oral pan-JAK inhibitor, 5-10 mg twice daily. The source material was CD4+ T cells sorted from blood, sampled at week 4, from a patient treated with tofacitinib. These receptors were taken from a human donor with alopecia areata.

This clone was found a few times. The chain is built from TRBV29-1 and TRBJ1-5; D is ambiguous. The CDR3 consists of 12 residues. V was shortened by 4 bases and J by 8 bases, with 12 bases between the two germline ends. CDR1 is SQVTM and CDR2 is ANQGSEA in the germline V gene. CDR3 region: CSVGGSREPQHF. The CDR3 region has the DNA TGCAGCGTTGGAGGTTCTCGAGAGCCCCAGCATTTT.

This sequence joins TRBV30 and TRBJ2-7; 8 bases are a match to TRBD2. CDR1 and CDR2 (germline): GTSNPN, SVGIG (reference sequence). V shed 2 bases and J 9 bases; nucleotides not matched to a gene: 3. This CDR3 has 11 residues. This chain's CDR3 is CAWSSLAGQYF. The CDR3 coding sequence is TGTGCCTGGAGTTCGCTAGCGGGGCAGTACTTC.

The sample holds one count of this clone. The chain employs TRBV30 and TRBJ2-7, with D perhaps matching TRBD2 (5 bases). There are 14 residues in the CDR3. Trimming shortened V by 5 bases and J by 7 bases, and 21 bases separated the two germline ends. Germline loops: CDR1 GTSNPN, CDR2 SVGIG (reference sequence). CDR3 region: CAWSRPSGRGEQYF. The CDR3 bases are TGTGCCTGGTCCCGCCCTAGTGGGAGAGGGGAGCAGTACTTC.

The CDR3 loop is CASSQGTKNIQYF. In DNA form, the CDR3 reads TGTGCCAGTAGTCAGGGGACCAAAAACATTCAGTACTTC. V is TRBV19 and J is TRBJ2-4, with D maybe TRBD1 (6 bases). The CDR3 length is 13 residues. Trimming took off 5 bases at V and 2 bases at J, with 7 bases between the two ends. Germline CDR1 LNHDA, CDR2 SQIVND (reference sequence).

The chain uses TRBV27 and TRBJ2-4, with 7 positions matching TRBD1. V was pared by 4 bases and J by 13 bases, with 10 bases of the junction left unmatched. The length of the CDR3 is 13 residues. The V gene's germline CDR1 is MNHEY and CDR2 SMNVEV (reference sequence). DNA for the CDR3: TGTGCCAGCAGTTCTACCGGGAAGACAGGGCAGTACTTC. Amino acids: CASSSTGKTGQYF.

On this clone: At the DNA level, this CDR3 is encoded by other sequences in the same sample as well. V and J are TRBV5-1 and TRBJ2-1, with 12 bases that match TRBD2. Germline V gene data show CDR1 as SGHRS and CDR2 as YFSETQ. The CDR3 consists of 15 residues. V lost 4 bases to trimming and J lost 4 bases; unmatched junction nucleotides: 3. The CDR3 region has the DNA TGCGCCAGCAGCCTCGGGACTAGCGGGTACAATGAGCAGTTCTTC. Protein sequence: CASSLGTSGYNEQFF.

The chain uses TRBV29-1 and TRBJ2-3; D is undetermined. V lost 3 bases, J lost 5 bases, and 18 bases lay in between. The CDR3 is 15 amino acids. Germline loops: CDR1 SQVTM, CDR2 ANQGSEA. The CDR3 is CSVDSNPAGEDTQYF. As DNA, the CDR3 is TGCAGCGTTGATTCTAACCCCGCCGGAGAAGATACGCAGTATTTT.

The chain couples TRBV2 to TRBJ1-5, with a possible D match to TRBD1 (6 bases). CDR3 length: 14 residues. Trimming removed 3 bases at V and 2 bases at J, with 8 bases between. Per the germline V gene, CDR1 is SNHLY and CDR2 is FYNNEI. This chain's CDR3 is CASSEYRGNQPQHF. CDR3 DNA sequence: TGTGCCAGCAGTGAGTACAGGGGCAATCAGCCCCAGCATTTT. The whole variable domain, remainder taken from reference TRBV2 and TRBJ1-5, is EPEVTQTPSHQVTQMGQEVILRCVPISNHLYFYWYRQILGQKVEFLVSFYNNEISEKSEIFDDQFSVERPDGSNFTLKIRSTKLEDSAMYFCASSEYRGNQPQHFGDGTRLSIL.

The genes are TRBV5-1 and TRBJ1-2; D unresolved. The germline CDR1 and CDR2 sequences are SGHRS and YFSETQ. CDR3 length: 13 residues. V was pared by 0 bases and J by 6 bases, with 9 bases between. DNA for the CDR3: TGCGCCAGCAGCTTGGTTACAGCCGATGGCTACACCTTC. As protein: CASSLVTADGYTF.

This clone was counted between two and nine times. This chain joins TRBV29-1 and TRBJ1-1; possible D gene TRBD1, 6 bases. Trimming stripped 6 bases from V and 1 base from J, with 15 bases between. Germline V gene lookup returns CDR1 SQVTM and CDR2 ANQGSEA. The CDR3 has 14 amino acids. CDR3 protein: CSVEAGGPNTEAFF. DNA for the CDR3: TGCAGCGTCGAGGCGGGGGGGCCGAACACTGAAGCTTTCTTT. The full variable domain, in which reference TRBV29-1 and TRBJ1-1 provide the parts outside the CDR3, is SAVISQKPSRDICQRGTSLTIQCQVDSQVTMMFWYRQQPGQSLTLIATANQGSEATYESGFVIDKFPISRPNLTFSTLTVSNMSPEDSSIYLCSVEAGGPNTEAFFGQGTRLTVV.

V and J are TRBV6-6 and TRBJ1-2, with no clear D. The CDR3 runs 16 residues. Per germline, CDR1 MNHNY and CDR2 SVGAGI (reference sequence). The ends were cut back, 2 bases at V and 2 bases at J, with 15 bases in the middle. The CDR3 sequence is CASSYGAASQNYGYTF. In nucleotides, the CDR3 is TGTGCCAGCAGTTACGGTGCGGCATCTCAGAACTATGGCTACACCTTC.

V gene TRBV29-1 combines with J gene TRBJ1-2, with a tentative D call TRBD1 (6 bases). Trimming shortened V by 5 bases and J by 7 bases, and 14 bases separated the two germline ends. The CDR3 is made up of 12 amino acids. Germline loops: CDR1 SQVTM, CDR2 ANQGSEA. The CDR3 reads CSVQGSSGGYTF. CDR3 nucleotide sequence: TGCAGCGTTCAGGGGTCCTCCGGTGGCTACACCTTC.

The chain has TRBV6-6 and TRBJ2-5; possible D gene TRBD2, 6 bases. CDR3 length: 13 amino acids. Germline V lookup: CDR1 MNHNY, CDR2 SVGAGI (reference sequence). V was cut by 5 bases and J by 2 bases, with 9 bases left in between. CDR3 DNA: TGTGCCAGCAGTAATAGCGGACAAGAGACCCAGTACTTC. This codes for CASSNSGQETQYF.

This chain links TRBV29-1 with TRBJ1-5; 10 positions match TRBD1. V shed 4 bases, J shed 7 bases, and the junction held 4 bases outside the gene matches. This CDR3 contains 13 residues. Germline CDR1 SQVTM, CDR2 ANQGSEA. This CDR3 is CSVGQGARQPQHF. Written as DNA, the CDR3 is TGCAGCGTTGGACAGGGGGCGAGGCAGCCCCAGCATTTT.

This chain connects TRBV29-1 to TRBJ2-1; the D is unclear. The length of the CDR3 is 15 residues. Germline V lookup: CDR1 SQVTM, CDR2 ANQGSEA. V lost 1 base, J lost 0 bases, and 10 bases lay in between. The CDR3 DNA reads TGCAGCGTTGAAGCAGCCAAGACCTCCTACAATGAGCAGTTCTTC. Protein: CSVEAAKTSYNEQFF.

This clone turned up a few times. This chain joins TRBV18 and TRBJ2-5; TRBD1 might be the D (5 bases). Germline CDR1 reads KGHSH; CDR2 reads LQKENI. Trimming took off 3 bases at V and 4 bases at J, with 12 bases between the two ends. CDR3 size: 14 residues. CDR3 sequence (DNA): TGTGCCAGCTCACCCCGGGCAGGGCGAGAGACCCAGTACTTC. This encodes CASSPRAGRETQYF.

This sequence joins TRBV11-3 and TRBJ2-2; 7 nucleotides align to TRBD1. The V gene end was trimmed by 5 bases and the J gene end by 0 bases; junction bases not matched to a gene: 3. The CDR3 runs to 15 residues. The germline V gene has CDR1 SGHNT and CDR2 YENEEA. The CDR3 sequence is CASSPGTANTGELFF. Written as DNA, the CDR3 is TGTGCCAGCAGCCCCGGGACAGCGAACACCGGGGAGCTGTTTTTT. Full variable domain (rest looked up from reference TRBV11-3 and TRBJ2-2): EAGVVQSPRYKIIEKKQPVAFWCNPISGHNTLYWYLQNLGQGPELLIRYENEEAVDDSQLPKDRFSAERLKGVDSTLKIQPAELGDSAVYLCASSPGTANTGELFFGEGSRLTVL.

The CDR3 protein is CASSFGQGLTEAFF. CDR3 DNA: TGTGCCAGTAGTTTCGGACAGGGCCTCACTGAAGCTTTCTTT. The genes are TRBV19 and TRBJ1-1; TRBD1 matches at 8 bases. The length of the CDR3 is 14 residues. Trimming took 5 bases from V and 4 from J; bases not matched to a gene: 6. CDR1 is LNHDA and CDR2 is SQIVND in the germline V gene (reference sequence).

This clone was counted between two and nine times. V gene TRBV29-1 combines with J gene TRBJ1-2; unclear D gene. The CDR3 is made up of 12 amino acids. CDR1 is SQVTM, CDR2 ANQGSEA, per germline. The ends were cut back, 3 bases at V and 5 bases at J, with 10 bases in the middle. The CDR3 bases are TGCAGCGTTGAGGCAGGCCCGTATGGCTACACCTTC. It encodes CSVEAGPYGYTF.

The CDR3: CASSYGGQGYTF. The CDR3 bases are TGTGCCAGCAGTTACGGGGGTCAGGGCTACACCTTC. The chain uses TRBV6-6 and TRBJ1-2, with D maybe TRBD1 (5 bases). In germline, CDR1 is MNHNY, CDR2 SVGAGI (reference sequence). Deletions cut 2 bases from V and 8 bases from J, with 9 bases between. The CDR3 spans 12 residues.